This T cell receptor beta chain was captured in a study of cytomegalovirus exposure and HLA in healthy donors. With 60 Vbeta and 13 Jbeta primers, the PCR was carried out. This table comes from immunoSEQ multiplex PCR, and its TCRdb copy is limited to in-frame clones, with some not included. The repertoire holds 90,000 to 120,000 clones, with roughly 75% as singletons. Points on this clone: Its antigen is unidentified.

Germline CDR1 reads SGHNT; CDR2 reads YENEEA. Trimming shortened V by 5 bases and J by 6 bases, and 14 bases separated the two germline ends. The CDR3 has 14 residues. General study results and limits: Some V segments could not be told apart, so they were left out, TRBV6-2 and TRBV6-3 among them. Researchers reported that a few CMV-associated chains were confirmed in vitro as CMV antigen-specific.

The receptor's source is a middle-aged woman in good health and CMV-seronegative. The material sequenced was PBMCs. The gene calls are TRBV11-3 and TRBJ2-1; D is unresolved. For the CDR3, the DNA is TGTGCCAGCAGCCCCGGTCCAAATTTCAATGAGCAGTTCTTC. As protein: CASSPGPNFNEQFF.